Listed below are T cell receptor beta chains from one sample, sequenced in a study of blood T cells in healthy people across ages. TCRdb reanalysed the 5' RACE reads using MiXCR and keeps one entry per CDR3 protein. The data contain 800,000 to 950,000 distinct CDR3 sequences, around 48% of them singletons. The material sequenced was blood. The receptor source for this set is a man aged 25 to 45 in good health. The CDR3 runs from the conserved cysteine through the conserved F or W. D genes are given only for firm matches. Size tells how often a clone was seen (once, few, many) or the class of an expanded clone, and some rows leave it out.

V	J	size	D	length	DNA	CDR3
TRBV28	TRBJ1-5	NA	NA	16	TGTGCCAGCAACGACCCAACAGGGTACGCTACGCGCTCCATGCATTTT	CASNDPTGYATRSMHF
TRBV9	TRBJ2-7	few	TRBD2	15	TGTGCCAGCAGCGTAGCGCCGGGGGGGGCCTACGAGCAGTACTTC	CASSVAPGGAYEQYF
TRBV5-1	TRBJ1-3	NA	NA	15	TGCGCCAGCCGAAGGACGGCCAGCTCTGGAAACACCATATATTTT	CASRRTASSGNTIYF
TRBV7-9	TRBJ1-1	NA	TRBD1	15	TGTGCCAGCAGCTCCGGACAGGGGTGGAACACTGAAGCTTTCTTT	CASSSGQGWNTEAFF
TRBV20-1	TRBJ1-2	NA	NA	12	TGCAGTGCTAGACCCCTTGACAGCGGCTACACCTTC	CSARPLDSGYTF
TRBV12-3/TRBV12-4	TRBJ1-6	NA	NA	12	TGTGCCAGCAGGGTGAATAATTCACCCCTCCACTTT	CASRVNNSPLHF
TRBV20-1	TRBJ2-7	once	NA	14	TGCAGTGCTACCCGGCGGGAATATTACAATGAGCAGTACTTC	CSATRREYYNEQYF
TRBV6-2/TRBV6-3	TRBJ1-1	few	TRBD1	13	TGTGCCAGCCGAGGACAGGGCGTCACTGAAGCTTTCTTT	CASRGQGVTEAFF
TRBV5-5	TRBJ2-3	NA	TRBD1	14	TGTGCCAGCAGCTTGGACAGGGGGGTGGATACGCAGTATTTT	CASSLDRGVDTQYF
TRBV20-1	TRBJ2-1	NA	TRBD2	14	TGCAGTGCGGGGGGGGGAAGTGACTACAATGAGCAGTTCTTC	CSAGGGSDYNEQFF
TRBV4-1	TRBJ2-7	few	NA	14	TGCGCCAGCAGCCAAGAACTGAGTAGCGACGAGCAGTACTTC	CASSQELSSDEQYF
TRBV5-1	TRBJ1-1	NA	NA	15	TGCGCCAGCACTCCCCTGGGAGGGACGAACACTGAAGCTTTCTTT	CASTPLGGTNTEAFF
TRBV28	TRBJ1-2	NA	NA	13	TGTGCCAGCCGAGACAGCGCCGCTATGGGCTACACCTTC	CASRDSAAMGYTF
TRBV27	TRBJ2-3	NA	NA	17	TGTGCCAGCAGATCAACAATGGGCGCAGCCCTGGGGAATACGCAGTATTTT	CASRSTMGAALGNTQYF
TRBV24-1	TRBJ2-3	NA	TRBD1	15	TGTGCCACCAGTGATCCGGGACAGATCACAGATACGCAGTATTTT	CATSDPGQITDTQYF
TRBV29-1	TRBJ1-2	few	NA	12	TGCAGCGTTGAAGTCGGAGACTATGGCTACACCTTC	CSVEVGDYGYTF
TRBV6-1	TRBJ2-7	NA	NA	10	TGTGCCAGCGGGTTGGGGGAGCAGTACTTC	CASGLGEQYF
TRBV13	TRBJ1-5	NA	NA	15	TGTGCCAGCAGCCGGGGACAAAATCTCAATCAGCCCCAGCATTTT	CASSRGQNLNQPQHF
TRBV2	TRBJ2-5	NA	NA	15	TGTGCCAGCAGCTATGGGGGGACAGCGGGAGAGACCCAGTACTTC	CASSYGGTAGETQYF
TRBV4-1	TRBJ2-5	few	TRBD2	17	TGCGCCAGCAGCTACAATCCGGGACTAGCGGGGCAAGAGACCCAGTACTTC	CASSYNPGLAGQETQYF
TRBV14	TRBJ1-2	NA	NA	16	TGTGCCAGCAGCCTAGGCCGGGACCCCGGATCCTATGGCTACACCTTC	CASSLGRDPGSYGYTF
TRBV5-1	TRBJ2-6	NA	TRBD1	16	TGCGCCAGCAGCGCGGGACAGGAAGCTGGGGCCAACGTCCTGACTTTC	CASSAGQEAGANVLTF
TRBV6-2/TRBV6-3	TRBJ2-2	NA	NA	12	TGTGCCAGCAGTTACGTTGGCGGGGAGCTGTTTTTT	CASSYVGGELFF
TRBV29-1	TRBJ1-2	few	NA	12	TGCAGCGTCCCGGGGGGGGCGACGGGCTACACCTTC	CSVPGGATGYTF
TRBV20-1	TRBJ2-7	NA	TRBD1	12	TGCAGCTCAGGGACAGATTCCTACGAGCAGTACTTC	CSSGTDSYEQYF
TRBV4-2	TRBJ2-1	NA	NA	15	TGTGCCAGCAGCCAGGCAAGGAACCAGTACAATGAGCAGTTCTTC	CASSQARNQYNEQFF
TRBV3-1	TRBJ2-1	NA	TRBD2	18	TGTGCCAGCAGCCAAGTGACTAGCGGGGGCCCAAGGGGGAATGAGCAGTTCTTC	CASSQVTSGGPRGNEQFF
TRBV3-1	TRBJ2-3	NA	TRBD2	13	TGTGCCGCCGGGAGGGGTGATGCGGATACGCAGTATTTT	CAAGRGDADTQYF
TRBV15	TRBJ2-3	NA	NA	18	TGTGCCACCAGCAGAGATAGGGGGTCCCTGAGGCTCACAGATACGCAGTATTTT	CATSRDRGSLRLTDTQYF
TRBV27	TRBJ1-2	few	TRBD1	13	TGTGCCAGCAGCCTTAGGGGACAGCATGGCTACACCTTC	CASSLRGQHGYTF
TRBV10-3	TRBJ2-3	NA	TRBD2	14	TGTGCCATCAGTGAGACTAGCGAGGGAGATACGCAGTATTTT	CAISETSEGDTQYF
TRBV10-2	TRBJ2-7	many	NA	15	TGCGCCAGCAAAGACGACGGAACATACCCCTACGAGCAGTACTTC	CASKDDGTYPYEQYF
TRBV6-1	TRBJ1-4	few	NA	16	TGTGCCAGCGGACCCGGGGTAGGCGGCTACGGTGAAAAACTGTTTTTT	CASGPGVGGYGEKLFF
TRBV6-6	TRBJ2-1	NA	TRBD2	14	TGTGCCAGCCTTGGAGCCGCGGGGGGGAATGAGCAGTTCTTC	CASLGAAGGNEQFF
TRBV20-1	TRBJ1-4	NA	NA	12	TGCAGTGCTAGAGATCAGGGGGAAAAACTGTTTTTT	CSARDQGEKLFF
TRBV4-1	TRBJ2-1	NA	TRBD2	16	TGCGCCAGCAGCCGCAAAGCTAGCGGGGGAAACAATGAGCAGTTCTTC	CASSRKASGGNNEQFF
TRBV28	TRBJ2-3	NA	TRBD1	16	TGTGCCAGCGAGATAACAGGGGAACGTAGCACAGATACGCAGTATTTT	CASEITGERSTDTQYF
TRBV29-1	TRBJ2-7	NA	TRBD1	13	TGCAGCGTCTGGACAGGGGAAAAGGACGAGCAGTACTTC	CSVWTGEKDEQYF
TRBV20-1	TRBJ2-5	NA	NA	15	TGCAGTGCCAGGGACAAGGTAGAGGGCCAAGAGACCCAGTACTTC	CSARDKVEGQETQYF
TRBV10-3	TRBJ2-3	once	NA	15	TGTGCCATCAAGGCCAGCAGGGGCAGCACAGATACGCAGTATTTT	CAIKASRGSTDTQYF
TRBV11-1	TRBJ2-1	many	NA	15	TGTGCCAGCAGCTTAGCGTTATCACAGAACAATGAGCAGTTCTTC	CASSLALSQNNEQFF
TRBV28	TRBJ1-4	few	NA	16	TGTGCCAGCAGAAATACCGATAAACAGATCGCTGAAAAACTGTTTTTT	CASRNTDKQIAEKLFF
TRBV7-2	TRBJ1-5	NA	TRBD1	15	TGTGCCAGCAGTCCTGGACAGGGGCGCAATCAGCCCCAGCATTTT	CASSPGQGRNQPQHF
TRBV7-9	TRBJ1-4	few	NA	13	TGTGCCAGCAGTTTTCAGGGAAATGAAAAACTGTTTTTT	CASSFQGNEKLFF
TRBV2	TRBJ2-5	NA	NA	11	TGTGCCAGCACCGAGGGAGAGACCCAGTACTTC	CASTEGETQYF